This T cell receptor (beta chain) was documented in a study of T cells after yellow fever vaccination (dated by TCRdb to the late 2010s). Regarding the complete study: The SMART-Seq v4 Ultra Low Input RNA kit was used to prepare libraries from fractions with low cell numbers. To follow T-cell clones before and after primary and booster YFV17D yellow fever vaccination, bulk TCR alpha and beta repertoires were sequenced over time. Two healthy male donors, one aged 18 to 30 and one aged 30 to 40 years, made up the cohort. Blood was collected at multiple timepoints before and after primary and secondary immunization, and bulk PBMC replicates and cell subsets were isolated.

This clonotype was counted ten times or more. Its cognate antigen has yet to be identified. One base away there is no much larger clone; base qualities are not given. The treatment or condition tag for this specimen amounts to: live attenuated yellow fever vaccine strain. A standard Ficoll-Paque protocol was used to isolate PBMCs from peripheral blood. Dynabeads CD4 and CD8 positive selection kits were used to isolate CD4 and CD8 T-cell fractions. TriZol was used to extract RNA from bulk PBMCs, from CD4 and CD8 fractions, and from dextramer-positive and dextramer-negative fractions. CDR1 and CDR2 are drawn from the germline V gene: SGHTA, FQGNSA. The CDR3 spans 12 residues, from the cysteine through the phenylalanine. CDR3 DNA only is kept here, 36 bases in frame from base 1. V is clipped by 6 bases and J by 2 bases, and the sequence between their germline boundaries is 6 bases long. Summary of the overall study and its limitations: A small fraction of clonotypes appeared in both the CD4 and CD8 compartments, likely as a result of convergent recombination. Only two donors were included in the study, so the extent to which the findings can be generalized is limited. Because abundant contaminating clonotypes from the bulk population could be contained in FACS-sorted repertoires, computational filtering was required. Compared with the primary T-cell response, the secondary T-cell response was faster but weaker, reaching its peak on day 5 rather than on day 15. After the booster, most clones that had expanded after primary vaccination were detected again (almost 97% of CD4 and around 88% of CD8), suggesting broad maintenance of memory.

Synthesis of TCR cDNA relied on 5'RACE template switching, a step that introduced a universal primer site along with unique molecular identifiers. Priming for cDNA synthesis came from both the TCR alpha and TCR beta constant segments. Library amplification used two PCR steps, and the second PCR step added sample barcodes and sequencing adapters. Sequencing of libraries was done on Illumina HiSeq 2500 (2x100 bp) or NovaSeq (2x150 bp). Per the original workflow: Reads were demultiplexed and collapsed into UMI consensus sequences with MIGEC, and V(D)J alignment was performed with MiXCR. Using edgeR on replicate PBMC samples, clonotypes were called vaccine-responding if FDR was below 0.01 and the log2 fold change was above 5 up to day 15. Each bulk clonotype received a CD4 or CD8 identity based on whether the sequenced CD4 or CD8 repertoire contained that clonotype at higher abundance. Clones were called with MiXCR by TCRdb after fastp trimmed the public reads at Q25, and only in-frame beta chains were retained. A single entry per CDR3 protein holds the most common genes and DNA from its merged rows. TCRdb, not the authors, supplied the V and J calls. The sample yields over 200,000 distinct CDR3 sequences; over 6.5% were counted once. Together, the top ten hold more than 1% of the sample.

This receptor chain uses TRBV7-2 and TRBJ2-3, with no confident D gene call. The receptor was isolated from a man between 25 and 39 years old who received the YFV17D yellow fever vaccine. This sample comprised CD4+ T cells sorted from PBMCs, obtained on the day of the yellow fever booster vaccination. The DNA sequence is as follows: TGTGCCAGCAGGGATCCCACAGATACGCAGTATTTT. Translated, it gives CASRDPTDTQYF.